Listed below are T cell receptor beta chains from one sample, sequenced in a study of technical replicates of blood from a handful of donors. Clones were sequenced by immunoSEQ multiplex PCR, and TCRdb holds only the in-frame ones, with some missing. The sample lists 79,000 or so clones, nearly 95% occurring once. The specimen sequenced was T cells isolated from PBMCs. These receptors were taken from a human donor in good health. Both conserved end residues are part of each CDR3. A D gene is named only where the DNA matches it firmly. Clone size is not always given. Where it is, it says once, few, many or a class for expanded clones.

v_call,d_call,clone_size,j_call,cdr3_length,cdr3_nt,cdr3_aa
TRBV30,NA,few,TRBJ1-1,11,TGTGCCTGGAGACTAAACACTGAAGCTTTCTTT,CAWRLNTEAFF
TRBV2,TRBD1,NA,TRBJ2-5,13,TGTGCCAACATGGGACAGATAGTAGGGACCCAGTACTTC,CANMGQIVGTQYF
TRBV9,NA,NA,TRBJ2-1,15,TGTGCCAGCAGCGCCGATCTAGGCGCCTACAATGAGCAGTTCTTC,CASSADLGAYNEQFF
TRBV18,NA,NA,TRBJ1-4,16,TGTGCCAGCTCACCGCAGGGGTTTTCGACTAATGAAAAACTGTTTTTT,CASSPQGFSTNEKLFF
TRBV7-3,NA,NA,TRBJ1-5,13,TGTGCCAGCAGCTTAAGCGGCAATCAGCCCCAGCATTTT,CASSLSGNQPQHF
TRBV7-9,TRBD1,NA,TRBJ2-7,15,TGTGCCAGCAGCTTAGGCACAGGGGGGAAGTACGAGCAGTACTTC,CASSLGTGGKYEQYF
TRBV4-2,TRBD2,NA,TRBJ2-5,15,TGTGCCAGCAGCCAAGAGGGTGGCGGGAGGCAGACCCAGTACTTC,CASSQEGGGRQTQYF
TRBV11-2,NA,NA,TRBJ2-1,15,TGTGCCAGCAGCTTGGGGGGAATCTCCTACAATGAGCAGTTCTTC,CASSLGGISYNEQFF
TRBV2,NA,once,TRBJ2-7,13,TGTGCCAGCACCCTAGGCGTCGTGGGCGAGCAGTACTTC,CASTLGVVGEQYF
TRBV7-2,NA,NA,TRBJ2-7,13,TGTGCCAGCAGCTCGGACAGCTCCTACGAGCAGTACTTC,CASSSDSSYEQYF
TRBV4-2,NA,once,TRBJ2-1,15,TGTGCCAGCAGCCAAGAAAGGCGCGGTTACAATGAGCAGTTCTTC,CASSQERRGYNEQFF
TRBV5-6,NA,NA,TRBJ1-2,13,TGTGCCAGCAGCTTGACCGGACAGTATGGCTACACCTTC,CASSLTGQYGYTF
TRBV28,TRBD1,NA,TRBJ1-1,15,TGTGCCAGCAGTGGTACTTGGACAGGGAGTACTGAAGCTTTCTTT,CASSGTWTGSTEAFF
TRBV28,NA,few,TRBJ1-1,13,TGTGCCAGTAGAAGATGGGAGGGGGGTGAAGCTTTCTTT,CASRRWEGGEAFF
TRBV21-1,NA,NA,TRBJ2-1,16,TGTGCCAGCAGCAAAGAGACTAGCAGCCTTTACAATGAGCAGTTCTTC,CASSKETSSLYNEQFF
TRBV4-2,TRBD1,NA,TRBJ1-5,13,TGTGCCAGACGGACAGGGCGCAATCAGCCCCAGCATTTT,CARRTGRNQPQHF
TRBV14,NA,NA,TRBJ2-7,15,TGTGCCAGCAGCCATCGGAGTCGGGGCTCCTACGAGCAGTACTTC,CASSHRSRGSYEQYF
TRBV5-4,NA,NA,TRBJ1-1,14,TGTGCCAGCAGCTTGCTATCTAGGAACACTGAAGCTTTCTTT,CASSLLSRNTEAFF
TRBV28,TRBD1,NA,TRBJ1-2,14,TGTGCCAGCAGTCCCACAGGGGGCGCTTATGGCTACACCTTC,CASSPTGGAYGYTF
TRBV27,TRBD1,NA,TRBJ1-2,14,TGTGCCAGCAGGGGGGACAGTCCCGTGGGTGGCTACACCTTC,CASRGDSPVGGYTF
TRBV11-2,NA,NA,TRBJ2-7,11,TGTGCCAGCAGGGAGGTACTCGAGCAGTACTTC,CASREVLEQYF
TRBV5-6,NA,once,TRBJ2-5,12,TGTGCCAGCAGCTTCCAGGGTCAGGAGCAGTACTTC,CASSFQGQEQYF
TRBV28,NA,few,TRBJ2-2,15,TGTGCCAGCAACCTCCGGGTAAAAGGCACCGGGGAGCTGTTTTTT,CASNLRVKGTGELFF
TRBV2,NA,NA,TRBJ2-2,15,TGTGCCAGCTCGGGACTGAGCGTTATTGCCGGGGAGCTGTTTTTT,CASSGLSVIAGELFF
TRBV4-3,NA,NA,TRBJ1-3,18,TGCGCCAGCAGCCAAGCACCTTACCGACAGGTCTCTGGAAACACCATATATTTT,CASSQAPYRQVSGNTIYF
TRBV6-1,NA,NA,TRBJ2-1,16,TGTGCCAGCAGTGATCTAGCGCTTAGCTCCTACAATGAGCAGTTCTTC,CASSDLALSSYNEQFF
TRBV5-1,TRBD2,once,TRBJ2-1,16,TGCGCCAGCAGCTTCCTGGGAGCGGGAGGAAGGAATGAGCAGTTCTTC,CASSFLGAGGRNEQFF
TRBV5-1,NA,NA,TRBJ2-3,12,TGCGCCAGCAGCCTGGGGCAAGATACGCAGTATTTT,CASSLGQDTQYF
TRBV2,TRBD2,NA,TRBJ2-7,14,TGTGCCAGCAGTGATCAACTAGCGGTCTACGAGCAGTACTTC,CASSDQLAVYEQYF
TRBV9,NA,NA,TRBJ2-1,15,TGTGCCAGCAGCCCCTGGGGCGGGAACCACAATGAGCAGTTCTTC,CASSPWGGNHNEQFF
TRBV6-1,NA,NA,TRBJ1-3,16,TGTGCCAGCAGTGGCCCACAGGGTGTGTTCGGAAACACCATATATTTT,CASSGPQGVFGNTIYF
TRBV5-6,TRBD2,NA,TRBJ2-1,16,TGTGCCAGCAGCTTGGCCAAGTTAGCGGGAGTAGGTGAGCAGTTCTTC,CASSLAKLAGVGEQFF
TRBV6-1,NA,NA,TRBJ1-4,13,TGTGCCAGTTACGCCAGGGATGGTGAAAAACTGTTTTTT,CASYARDGEKLFF
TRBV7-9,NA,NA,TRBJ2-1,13,TGTGCCAGCAGCCTGCCGGAAGGGGAAGGGCAGTTCTTC,CASSLPEGEGQFF
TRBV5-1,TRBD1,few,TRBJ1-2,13,TGCGCCAGCAGCGTACAGGGGGCGAGAGGCTACACCTTC,CASSVQGARGYTF
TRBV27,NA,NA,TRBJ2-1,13,TGTGCCAGCAGTTTATCGCTCGACGGGAGTAGGTTCTTC,CASSLSLDGSRFF